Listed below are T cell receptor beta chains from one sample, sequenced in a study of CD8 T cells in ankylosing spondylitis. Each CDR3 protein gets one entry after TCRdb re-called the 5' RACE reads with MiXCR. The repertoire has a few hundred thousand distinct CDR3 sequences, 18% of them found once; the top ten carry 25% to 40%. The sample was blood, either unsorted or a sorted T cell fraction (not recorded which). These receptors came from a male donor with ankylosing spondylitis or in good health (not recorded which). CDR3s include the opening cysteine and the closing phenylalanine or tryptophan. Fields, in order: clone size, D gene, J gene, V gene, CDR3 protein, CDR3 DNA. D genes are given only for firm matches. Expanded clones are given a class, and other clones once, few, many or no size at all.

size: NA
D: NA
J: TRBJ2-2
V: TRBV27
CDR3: CASSLGDGELFF
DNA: TGTGCCAGCAGTTTAGGGGACGGGGAGCTGTTTTTT

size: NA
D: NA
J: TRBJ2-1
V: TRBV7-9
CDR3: CASSGTAELLQNEQFF
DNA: TGTGCCAGCAGCGGGACGGCTGAACTATTACAGAATGAGCAGTTCTTC

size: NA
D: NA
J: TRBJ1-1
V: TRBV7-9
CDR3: CASSPYGAGVGTEAFF
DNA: TGTGCCAGCAGCCCATACGGGGCAGGGGTGGGCACTGAAGCTTTCTTT

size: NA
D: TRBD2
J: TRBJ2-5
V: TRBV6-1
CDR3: CASSPRLAGASQYF
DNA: TGTGCCAGCAGTCCGAGACTAGCGGGAGCTAGCCAGTACTTC

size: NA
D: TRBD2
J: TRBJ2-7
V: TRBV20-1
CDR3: CSARPLAGGWHEQYF
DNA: TGCAGTGCTAGACCTCTAGCGGGAGGATGGCACGAGCAGTACTTC

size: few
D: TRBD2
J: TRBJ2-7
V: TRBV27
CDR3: CASSPGLALTYEQYF
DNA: TGTGCCAGCAGCCCGGGACTAGCCCTCACCTACGAGCAGTACTTC

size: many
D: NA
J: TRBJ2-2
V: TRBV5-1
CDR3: CASSLDQNTGELFF
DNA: TGCGCCAGCAGCTTGGATCAGAACACCGGGGAGCTGTTTTTT

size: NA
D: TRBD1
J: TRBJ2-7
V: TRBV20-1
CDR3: CSARFQGAYEQYF
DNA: TGCAGTGCTAGGTTCCAGGGGGCCTACGAGCAGTACTTC

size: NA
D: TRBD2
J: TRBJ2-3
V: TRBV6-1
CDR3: CASSPGTSGAGPGTDTQYF
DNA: TGTGCCAGCAGCCCTGGAACTAGCGGGGCTGGGCCTGGTACAGATACGCAGTATTTT

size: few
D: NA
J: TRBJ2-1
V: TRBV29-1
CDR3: CSASDLGTAYNEQFF
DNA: TGCAGCGCTAGTGACCTGGGTACTGCCTACAATGAGCAGTTCTTC

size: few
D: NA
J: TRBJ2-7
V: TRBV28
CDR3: CASSWGTQGGNEQYF
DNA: TGTGCCAGCAGTTGGGGCACCCAGGGGGGGAACGAGCAGTACTTC

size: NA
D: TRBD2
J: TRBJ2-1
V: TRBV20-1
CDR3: CSAPLAGVMNEQFF
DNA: TGCAGTGCACCACTAGCGGGGGTTATGAATGAGCAGTTCTTC

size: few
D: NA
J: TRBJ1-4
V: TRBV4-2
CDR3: CASSQNQGDHEKLFF
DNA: TGTGCCAGCAGCCAGAACCAGGGAGACCATGAAAAACTGTTTTTT

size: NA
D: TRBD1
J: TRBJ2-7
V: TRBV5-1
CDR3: CASSLDAGQGHHEQYF
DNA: TGCGCCAGCAGCTTGGATGCCGGACAGGGGCACCACGAGCAGTACTTC

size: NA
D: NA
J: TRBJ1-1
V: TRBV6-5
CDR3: CASSYSDSKAFF
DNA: TGTGCCAGCAGTTACTCGGACAGTAAAGCTTTCTTT

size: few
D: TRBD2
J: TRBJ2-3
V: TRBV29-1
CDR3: CSVDRGSRSDTQYF
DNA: TGCAGCGTTGATCGCGGGAGTCGGTCAGATACGCAGTATTTT

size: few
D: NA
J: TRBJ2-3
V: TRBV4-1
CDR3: CASSQGAGPSTDTQYF
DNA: TGCGCCAGCAGCCAAGGTGCCGGGCCGAGCACAGATACGCAGTATTTT

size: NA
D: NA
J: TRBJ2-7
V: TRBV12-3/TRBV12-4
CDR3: CASSFVEGYLYEQYF
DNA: TGTGCCAGCAGTTTCGTAGAAGGATACCTCTACGAGCAGTACTTC

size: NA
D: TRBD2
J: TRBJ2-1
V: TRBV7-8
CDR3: CASSSRTSGSYNEQFF
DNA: TGTGCCAGCAGCTCGCGGACTAGCGGGTCCTACAATGAGCAGTTCTTC

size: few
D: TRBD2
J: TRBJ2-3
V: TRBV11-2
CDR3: CASSPGLADTDTQYF
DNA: TGTGCCAGCAGCCCGGGACTAGCGGACACAGATACGCAGTATTTT

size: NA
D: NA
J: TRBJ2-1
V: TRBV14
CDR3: CASSLRPYNEQFF
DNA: TGTGCCAGCAGCCTTCGGCCCTACAATGAGCAGTTCTTC